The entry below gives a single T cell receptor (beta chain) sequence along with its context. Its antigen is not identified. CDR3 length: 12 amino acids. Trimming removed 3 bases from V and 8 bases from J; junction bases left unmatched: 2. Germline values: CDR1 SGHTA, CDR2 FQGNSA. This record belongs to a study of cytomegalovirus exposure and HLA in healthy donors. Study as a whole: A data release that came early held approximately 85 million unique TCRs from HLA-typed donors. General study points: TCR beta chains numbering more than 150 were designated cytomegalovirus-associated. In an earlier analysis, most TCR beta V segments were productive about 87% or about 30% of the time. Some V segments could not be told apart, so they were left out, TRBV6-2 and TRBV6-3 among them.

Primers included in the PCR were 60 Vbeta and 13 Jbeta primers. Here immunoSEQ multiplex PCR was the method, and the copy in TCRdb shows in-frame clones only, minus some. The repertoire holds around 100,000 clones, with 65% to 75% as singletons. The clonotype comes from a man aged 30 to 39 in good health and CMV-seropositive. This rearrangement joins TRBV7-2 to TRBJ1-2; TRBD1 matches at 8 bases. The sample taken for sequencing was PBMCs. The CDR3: CASSFDRGGYTF. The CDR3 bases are TGTGCCAGCAGCTTCGACAGGGGCGGCTACACCTTC. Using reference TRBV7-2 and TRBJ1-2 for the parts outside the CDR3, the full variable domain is GAGVSQSPSNKVTEKGKDVELRCDPISGHTALYWYRQSLGQGLEFLIYFQGNSAPDKSGLPSDRFSAERTGGSVSTLTIQRTQQEDSAVYLCASSFDRGGYTFGSGTRLTVV.